What follows is one T cell receptor beta chain and its context. Antigen: not known. CDR1 is GTSNPN and CDR2 is SVGIG in the germline V gene (reference sequence). V was pared by 0 bases and J by 1 base, with 5 bases of the junction left unmatched. The CDR3 sequence is 15 residues long. The data originate from a study of vaccination effects on CD4 cells after COVID-19. Study-level findings and limits: Marked clonal contraction was seen late after vaccination (in both infection- and vaccine-induced clones).

Culturing for about 10 days preceded CD4+ T cell isolation. Participants were given two doses of BNT162b2 or mRNA-1273 vaccine. No vaccinee had earlier SARS-CoV-2 infection, and nucleocapsid antibodies were negative. Libraries were prepared by immunoSEQ multiplex PCR; TCRdb keeps only in-frame clonotypes and omits some of them. The sample carries approximately 38,000 clones, 55% to 80% recorded once. V gene TRBV30 combines with J gene TRBJ1-1; TRBD1 agrees at 7 bases. Specimen: CD4+ T cells from PBMCs cultured without peptide, collected after COVID-19 vaccination. This TCR derives from a human donor who received a COVID-19 vaccine. The CDR3 protein is CAWSVAGTANTEAFF. CDR3 nucleotide sequence: TGTGCCTGGAGTGTGGCCGGGACAGCGAACACTGAAGCTTTCTTT.